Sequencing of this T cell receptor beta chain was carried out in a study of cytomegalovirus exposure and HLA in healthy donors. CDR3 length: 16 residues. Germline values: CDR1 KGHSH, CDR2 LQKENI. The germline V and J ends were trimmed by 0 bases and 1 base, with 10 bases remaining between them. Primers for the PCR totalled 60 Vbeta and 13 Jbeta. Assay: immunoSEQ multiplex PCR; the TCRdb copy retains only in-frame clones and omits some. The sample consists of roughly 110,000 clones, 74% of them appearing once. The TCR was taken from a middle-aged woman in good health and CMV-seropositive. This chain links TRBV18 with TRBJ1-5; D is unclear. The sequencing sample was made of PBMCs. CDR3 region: CASSPPGVRSNQPQHF. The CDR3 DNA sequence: TGTGCCAGCTCACCACCGGGAGTGAGGAGCAATCAGCCCCAGCATTTT.